These T cell receptor beta chains were read from a single sample in a study of T cell responses to AZD1222 COVID-19 vaccine. Sequenced by immunoSEQ multiplex PCR; TCRdb stores in-frame clones only, minus some. The table has around 180,000 clones, 80% to 90% seen once. The input for sequencing was peripheral blood, taken on day 0 of AZD1222 vaccination. These TCRs come from an adult in good health. CDR3s include the opening cysteine and the closing phenylalanine or tryptophan. A D gene is named only where the DNA matches it firmly. Clone size, where shown, is once, few, many, or a class for clones that have expanded.

V gene: TRBV9; J gene: TRBJ2-5; CDR3 length: 14; D gene: NA; clone size: NA; CDR3 DNA: TGTGCCAGCAGCGCTAGAGGGTGGCAAGAGACCCAGTACTTC; CDR3 protein: CASSARGWQETQYF
V gene: TRBV28; J gene: TRBJ1-6; CDR3 length: 9; D gene: NA; clone size: NA; CDR3 DNA: TGTGCCAGCAGTTCCCCCCTCCACTTT; CDR3 protein: CASSSPLHF
V gene: TRBV9; J gene: TRBJ2-1; CDR3 length: 15; D gene: NA; clone size: NA; CDR3 DNA: TGTGCCAGCAGCGCCGCTAGCCCTACCTACAATGAGCAGTTCTTC; CDR3 protein: CASSAASPTYNEQFF
V gene: TRBV9; J gene: TRBJ2-5; CDR3 length: 14; D gene: NA; clone size: NA; CDR3 DNA: TGTGCCAGCAGCGTAGGTGGGATCCAAGAGACCCAGTACTTC; CDR3 protein: CASSVGGIQETQYF
V gene: TRBV28; J gene: TRBJ1-1; CDR3 length: 13; D gene: NA; clone size: NA; CDR3 DNA: TGTGCCAGCAGTTTGGTGGGGACCACTGAAGCTTTCTTT; CDR3 protein: CASSLVGTTEAFF
V gene: TRBV3-1/TRBV3-2; J gene: TRBJ2-7; CDR3 length: 15; D gene: NA; clone size: NA; CDR3 DNA: TGTGCCAGCAGCCAATTCCGGGGACACTCCTACGAGCAGTACTTC; CDR3 protein: CASSQFRGHSYEQYF
V gene: TRBV6-5; J gene: TRBJ2-7; CDR3 length: 15; D gene: NA; clone size: NA; CDR3 DNA: TGTGCCAGCAGTAACCAGGGGTCGGTATCCTACGAGCAGTACTTC; CDR3 protein: CASSNQGSVSYEQYF
V gene: TRBV30; J gene: TRBJ2-7; CDR3 length: 13; D gene: NA; clone size: NA; CDR3 DNA: TGTGCCTGGAGTCCAGGGACTGGCTACGAGCAGTACTTC; CDR3 protein: CAWSPGTGYEQYF
V gene: TRBV7-2; J gene: TRBJ2-1; CDR3 length: 14; D gene: TRBD2; clone size: NA; CDR3 DNA: TGTGCCAGCAGCATTACTCTAGCGGTCAATGAGCAGTTCTTC; CDR3 protein: CASSITLAVNEQFF
V gene: TRBV7-8; J gene: TRBJ2-7; CDR3 length: 17; D gene: NA; clone size: NA; CDR3 DNA: TGTGCCAGCACCTCGATCGGGGAGGGGGCCTTGACCTACGAGCAGTACTTC; CDR3 protein: CASTSIGEGALTYEQYF
V gene: TRBV19; J gene: TRBJ1-1; CDR3 length: 14; D gene: NA; clone size: NA; CDR3 DNA: TGTGCCAGTAGTTCCAGGGGCCTTAACACTGAAGCTTTCTTT; CDR3 protein: CASSSRGLNTEAFF
V gene: TRBV2; J gene: TRBJ2-3; CDR3 length: 15; D gene: NA; clone size: once; CDR3 DNA: TGTGCCAGCAGTGCATGGACGAGTAGCACAGATACGCAGTATTTT; CDR3 protein: CASSAWTSSTDTQYF
V gene: TRBV6-4; J gene: TRBJ2-3; CDR3 length: 12; D gene: NA; clone size: NA; CDR3 DNA: TGTGCCAGCAGTGAAGTACCAGATACGCAGTATTTT; CDR3 protein: CASSEVPDTQYF
V gene: TRBV4-1; J gene: TRBJ2-1; CDR3 length: 17; D gene: TRBD2; clone size: NA; CDR3 DNA: TGCGCCAGCAGCCCAGGGACCCTAGCGGGGGGACACAATGAGCAGTTCTTC; CDR3 protein: CASSPGTLAGGHNEQFF
V gene: TRBV6-6; J gene: TRBJ2-5; CDR3 length: 13; D gene: TRBD1; clone size: NA; CDR3 DNA: TGTGCCAGCAGTGACAGGGTCGTTGGGACCCAGTACTTC; CDR3 protein: CASSDRVVGTQYF
V gene: TRBV27; J gene: TRBJ2-1; CDR3 length: 12; D gene: NA; clone size: NA; CDR3 DNA: TGTGCCAGCTGGGACCTTGGGCATGAGCAGTTCTTC; CDR3 protein: CASWDLGHEQFF
V gene: TRBV11-2; J gene: TRBJ2-7; CDR3 length: 11; D gene: NA; clone size: NA; CDR3 DNA: TGTGCCAGTGGGCTTCTCTACGAGCAGTACTTC; CDR3 protein: CASGLLYEQYF
V gene: TRBV7-2; J gene: TRBJ1-1; CDR3 length: 14; D gene: TRBD1; clone size: NA; CDR3 DNA: TGTGCCAGCAGCCGCGACAGGGGGCGGGATGAAGCTTTCTTT; CDR3 protein: CASSRDRGRDEAFF
V gene: TRBV9; J gene: TRBJ2-1; CDR3 length: 14; D gene: NA; clone size: NA; CDR3 DNA: TGTGCCAGCAGCGTAGGGGCGGGGATGAATGAGCAGTTCTTC; CDR3 protein: CASSVGAGMNEQFF
V gene: TRBV29-1; J gene: TRBJ2-2; CDR3 length: 13; D gene: NA; clone size: NA; CDR3 DNA: TGCAGCGGGAGGACAGCCAACACCGGGGAGCTGTTTTTT; CDR3 protein: CSGRTANTGELFF
V gene: TRBV9; J gene: TRBJ2-1; CDR3 length: 17; D gene: NA; clone size: NA; CDR3 DNA: TGTGCCAGCAGCGTAAATCCCCAGTGGAACGTCATCGATGAGCAGTTCTTC; CDR3 protein: CASSVNPQWNVIDEQFF
V gene: TRBV28; J gene: TRBJ1-1; CDR3 length: 11; D gene: NA; clone size: NA; CDR3 DNA: TGTGCCAGCAGTTTGGGCACTGAAGCTTTCTTT; CDR3 protein: CASSLGTEAFF
V gene: TRBV2; J gene: TRBJ1-6; CDR3 length: 16; D gene: NA; clone size: NA; CDR3 DNA: TGTGCCAGCAGTGATTTGGGGGGTTTGGGTAATTCACCCCTCCACTTT; CDR3 protein: CASSDLGGLGNSPLHF
V gene: TRBV5-6; J gene: TRBJ1-4; CDR3 length: 15; D gene: NA; clone size: NA; CDR3 DNA: TGTGCCAGCAGCGTCGAGACAGCCTGGATGGAAAAACTGTTTTTT; CDR3 protein: CASSVETAWMEKLFF
V gene: TRBV3-1/TRBV3-2; J gene: TRBJ1-1; CDR3 length: 15; D gene: TRBD1; clone size: NA; CDR3 DNA: TGTGCCAGCAGCCGACCAGGGGGCCGAATTACTGAAGCTTTCTTT; CDR3 protein: CASSRPGGRITEAFF
V gene: TRBV5-4; J gene: TRBJ1-4; CDR3 length: 17; D gene: NA; clone size: NA; CDR3 DNA: TGTGCCAGCAGCTTGGGTCTTCGGGCAGCCCGCCGTGAAAAACTGTTTTTT; CDR3 protein: CASSLGLRAARREKLFF
V gene: TRBV9; J gene: TRBJ1-6; CDR3 length: 14; D gene: NA; clone size: NA; CDR3 DNA: TGTGCCAGCAGCGCCAACCGCTCGTACTCACCCCTCCACTTT; CDR3 protein: CASSANRSYSPLHF
V gene: TRBV9; J gene: TRBJ2-2; CDR3 length: 14; D gene: NA; clone size: once; CDR3 DNA: TGTGCCAGCAGCGTAGTCTTGGACACCGGGGAGCTGTTTTTT; CDR3 protein: CASSVVLDTGELFF
V gene: TRBV5-1; J gene: TRBJ1-1; CDR3 length: 14; D gene: NA; clone size: NA; CDR3 DNA: TGCGCCAGCAGCTTGGAGAGGAGCGGCACTGAAGCTTTCTTT; CDR3 protein: CASSLERSGTEAFF
V gene: TRBV7-9; J gene: TRBJ1-3; CDR3 length: 16; D gene: NA; clone size: NA; CDR3 DNA: TGTGCCAGCAGCTTAGCGCCGGTTACCTCTGGAAACACCATATATTTT; CDR3 protein: CASSLAPVTSGNTIYF
V gene: TRBV10-3; J gene: TRBJ1-1; CDR3 length: 12; D gene: NA; clone size: NA; CDR3 DNA: TGTGCCATCAGTGAGGTAGACACTGAAGCTTTCTTT; CDR3 protein: CAISEVDTEAFF